The entry below gives a single T cell receptor (beta chain) sequence along with its context. The record originates from a study of OX40 agonist ivuxolimab in advanced cancers. The length of the CDR3 is 15 residues. Germline-derived CDR1 and CDR2 are LGHNA and YSLEER. Losses at the gene ends were 1 base for V and 6 bases for J; bases not matched to a gene: 6. Sequenced by immunoSEQ multiplex PCR; TCRdb stores in-frame clones only, minus some. Altogether roughly 80,000 clones are present, around 84% being singletons, with the ten largest covering around 7%. This rearrangement joins TRBV4-3 to TRBJ2-1; 7 bases map to TRBD1. The sequences come from CD4+ or CD8+ T cells sorted from blood, collected in a trial of the OX40 agonist ivuxolimab. This TCR was recovered from an adult with an advanced solid tumor such as melanoma, head and neck, liver or kidney cancer. CDR3 DNA: TGCGCCAGCAGCCAAGGAGACAGGGTTATCAATGAGCAGTTCTTC. Its translation: CASSQGDRVINEQFF.